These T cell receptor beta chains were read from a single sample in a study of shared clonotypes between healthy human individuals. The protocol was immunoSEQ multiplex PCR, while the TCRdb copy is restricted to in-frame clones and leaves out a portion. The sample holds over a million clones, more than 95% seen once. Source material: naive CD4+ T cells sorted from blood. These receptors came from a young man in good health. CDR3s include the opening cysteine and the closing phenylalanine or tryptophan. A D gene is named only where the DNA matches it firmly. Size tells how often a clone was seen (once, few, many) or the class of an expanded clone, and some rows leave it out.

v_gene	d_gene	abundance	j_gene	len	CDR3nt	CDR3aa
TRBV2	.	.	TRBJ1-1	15	TGTGCCAGCAGTGAACTCGGGGGCGTTAACACTGAAGCTTTCTTT	CASSELGGVNTEAFF
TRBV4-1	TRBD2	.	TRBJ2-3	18	TGCGCCAGCAGCCAAGAAGAACCCAGCGGGGGCAATTCAGATACGCAGTATTTT	CASSQEEPSGGNSDTQYF
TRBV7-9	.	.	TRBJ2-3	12	TGTGCCAGCAGCCTCCGCCCGGGCGGGCCCGATTTT	CASSLRPGGPDF
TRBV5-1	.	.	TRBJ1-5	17	TGCGCCAGCAGCTTGGGCCCAGGTTCTGGTAACAATCAGCCCCAGCATTTT	CASSLGPGSGNNQPQHF
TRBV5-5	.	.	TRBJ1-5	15	TGTGCCAGCAGCCCGGGTCCCAGTGCGAATCAGCCCCAGCATTTT	CASSPGPSANQPQHF
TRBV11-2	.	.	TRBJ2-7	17	TGTGCCAGCAGCTTCCAAAGGGGGGACACCCTCTCCTACGAGCAGTACTTC	CASSFQRGDTLSYEQYF
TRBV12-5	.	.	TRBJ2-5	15	TGTGCTAGTGGTCTGACCGGGACTGCAGGAGAGACCCAGTACTTC	CASGLTGTAGETQYF
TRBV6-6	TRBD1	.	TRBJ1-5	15	TGTGCCAGCAGCACGACAGGGTCCTCCGATCAGCCCCAGCATTTT	CASSTTGSSDQPQHF
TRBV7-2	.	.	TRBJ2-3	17	TGTGCCAGCAGCTCGCCTCCCGGGACATCGCACTGGGATACGCAGTATTTT	CASSSPPGTSHWDTQYF
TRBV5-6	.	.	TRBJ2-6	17	TGTGCCAGCAGCTTGGTGGGGCGTCTCTCTGGGGCCAACGTCCTGACTTTC	CASSLVGRLSGANVLTF
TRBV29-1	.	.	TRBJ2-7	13	TGCAGCGGATCCCTTTTAGGGGGCTACGAGCAGTACTTC	CSGSLLGGYEQYF
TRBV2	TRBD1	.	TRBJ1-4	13	TGTGCCAGCAGGCGGACAGGGAATGAAAAACTGTTTTTT	CASRRTGNEKLFF
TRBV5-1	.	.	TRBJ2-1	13	TGCGCCAGCAGCCCGGGGCTTCACAATGAGCAGTTCTTC	CASSPGLHNEQFF
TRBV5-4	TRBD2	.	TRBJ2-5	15	TGTGCCAGCAGCTTGGCCAAAGACGGGGGGGAGACCCAGTACTTC	CASSLAKDGGETQYF
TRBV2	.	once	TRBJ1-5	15	TGTGCCAGCAGCGACCCTCGAGGGAAAGGTCAGCCCCAGCATTTT	CASSDPRGKGQPQHF
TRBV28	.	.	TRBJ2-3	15	TGTGCCAGCAGTGGTCTTCTGCGGAACACAGATACGCAGTATTTT	CASSGLLRNTDTQYF
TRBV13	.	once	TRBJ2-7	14	TGTGCCAGCAGCTTAGTGCTCAGGGAGGAAGAGCAGTACTTC	CASSLVLREEEQYF
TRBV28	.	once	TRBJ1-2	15	TGTGCCAGCAGGCCCCATCTCCGGGATTCTTATGGCTACACCTTC	CASRPHLRDSYGYTF
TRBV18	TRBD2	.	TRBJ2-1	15	TGTGCCAGCTCACCATCTAGCGGGAGTCGGAATGAGCAGTTCTTC	CASSPSSGSRNEQFF
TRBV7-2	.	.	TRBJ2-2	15	TGTGCCAGCAGCTTCGTCGCCTTCGACACCGGGGAGCTGTTTTTT	CASSFVAFDTGELFF
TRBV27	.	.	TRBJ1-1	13	TGTGCCAGCAGCGTTACAGGGAACACTGAAGCTTTCTTT	CASSVTGNTEAFF
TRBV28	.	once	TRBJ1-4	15	TGTGCCAGCACTACATACCAGGGGTATAATGAAAAACTGTTTTTT	CASTTYQGYNEKLFF
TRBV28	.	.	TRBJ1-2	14	TGTGCCAGCAGTTTTACTAGGGCTAACTATGGCTACACCTTC	CASSFTRANYGYTF
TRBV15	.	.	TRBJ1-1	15	TGTGCCACCAGCAGAGCCCTCGGGGGGAACACTGAAGCTTTCTTT	CATSRALGGNTEAFF
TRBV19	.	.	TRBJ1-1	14	TGTGCCAGTAGTATAGAGCGGATGAACACTGAAGCTTTCTTT	CASSIERMNTEAFF
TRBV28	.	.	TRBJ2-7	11	TGTGCCAGCAGTCGAACCTACGAGCAGTACTTC	CASSRTYEQYF
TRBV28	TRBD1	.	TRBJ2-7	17	TGTGCCAGCAAGGATAGGGTAACAGGGGGGCAATCCTACGAGCAGTACTTC	CASKDRVTGGQSYEQYF
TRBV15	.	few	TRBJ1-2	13	TGTGCCACCAGCAGAGAGTCAAACTATGGCTACACCTTC	CATSRESNYGYTF
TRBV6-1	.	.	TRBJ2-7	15	TGTGCCAGCAGCTCAAAAAGACAGGGACTCTACGAGCAGTACTTC	CASSSKRQGLYEQYF
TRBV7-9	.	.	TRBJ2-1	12	TGTGCCAGCAGCTATAACATCGGTGAGCAGTTCTTC	CASSYNIGEQFF
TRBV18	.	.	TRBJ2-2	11	TGTGCCAGCTCACCGCCCGGGGAGCTGTTTTTT	CASSPPGELFF
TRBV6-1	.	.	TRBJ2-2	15	TGTGCCAGCACGTGGGGCCCCGATAACACCGGGGAGCTGTTTTTT	CASTWGPDNTGELFF
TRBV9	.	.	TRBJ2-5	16	TGTGCCAGCAGCGGAAGGGTGGGGGCATTACAAGAGACCCAGTACTTC	CASSGRVGALQETQYF
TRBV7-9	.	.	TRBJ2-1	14	TGTGCCGGAGCTAGGGCAGGGGCATCGGTTGAGCAGTTCTTC	CAGARAGASVEQFF
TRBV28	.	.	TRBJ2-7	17	TGTGCCAGCAGCGTAATCCGGGACCTTAAAACCCCCTACGAGCAGTACTTC	CASSVIRDLKTPYEQYF
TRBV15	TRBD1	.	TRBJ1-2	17	TGTGCCACCAGCAGGACCCGGGACAGGGGGCGAGCCTATGGCTACACCTTC	CATSRTRDRGRAYGYTF
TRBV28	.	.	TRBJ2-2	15	TGTGCCAGCAGTTTGGGTACCGCGAACACCGGGGAGCTGTTTTTT	CASSLGTANTGELFF
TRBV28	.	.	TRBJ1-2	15	TGTGCCAGCAGTGGGGGACACCTACGAACTTATGGCTACACCTTC	CASSGGHLRTYGYTF
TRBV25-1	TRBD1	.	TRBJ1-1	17	TGTGCCAGCATATCCTCGGGACAGGGGGCCGTGGGCACTGAAGCTTTCTTT	CASISSGQGAVGTEAFF
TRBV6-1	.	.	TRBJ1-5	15	TGTGCCAGCAGTGCAGCACCGGGACATGCACAGCCCCAGCATTTT	CASSAAPGHAQPQHF
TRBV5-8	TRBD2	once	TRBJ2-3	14	TGTGCCAGCCGATTAGCGGGTGGGACAGATACGCAGTATTTT	CASRLAGGTDTQYF